This T cell receptor beta chain derives from a study of control samples from healthy donors and cancer patients. Only in-frame clones appear in the TCRdb table, and some are missing; sequencing was by immunoSEQ multiplex PCR. The sample holds tens of thousands of clones, about three quarters seen once. The CDR3 covers 14 residues. The V end lost 1 base, the J end lost 8 bases, and 11 bases lay between the germline ends. The germline V gene encodes CDR1 LNHNV and CDR2 YYDKDF (reference sequence). This receptor was identified in a male donor with melanoma. Sequencing was carried out using formalin-fixed, paraffin-embedded tissue. The J gene is TRBJ2-2, the V gene TRBV15; D remains ambiguous. In DNA form, the CDR3 reads TGTGCCACCAGCAGAGGGAGTTCGACTGGGGAGCTGTTTTTT. Translation gives CATSRGSSTGELFF.